This T cell receptor (beta chain) is drawn from a study of T cell repertoires in cytomegalovirus infection. The germline V gene has CDR1 SNHLY and CDR2 FYNNEI. The V segment lost 6 bases and the J segment 1 base; nucleotides outside the gene matches: 4. The CDR3 is 15 residues long. One entry per CDR3 protein results from TCRdb running MiXCR on the reads. The sample shows 200,000 to 250,000 distinct CDR3 sequences, 5% to 8.5% of them seen only once. This clonotype was detected many times. The source is a human donor in good health (CMV status not recorded). Some clones in this sample may be carry-over from other donors' samples. V and J are TRBV2 and TRBJ2-3; 10 bases agree with TRBD2. Specimen: PBMCs. CDR3 protein: CASRPLAGGTDTQYF. The CDR3 DNA is TGTGCCAGCAGGCCCCTAGCGGGGGGCACAGATACGCAGTATTTT.